These T cell receptor beta chains were read from a single sample in a study of cytomegalovirus exposure and HLA in healthy donors. Sequencing used immunoSEQ multiplex PCR; TCRdb keeps in-frame clones, though not all of them. The sample includes 130,000 to 150,000 clones, around 80% seen only once; the top ten take 3.5% to 5.5%. The sample was PBMCs. The receptors come from a middle-aged woman in good health and CMV-seropositive. Both conserved end residues are trimmed from each CDR3. A D gene is named only where the DNA matches it firmly.

v_call	d_call	j_call	cdr3_aa
TRBV6-4	TRBD2	TRBJ2-7	ASSSRGGGAHEQY
TRBV28	-	TRBJ1-2	ASSLGGGYGYT
TRBV28	TRBD1	TRBJ1-5	ASSFGQGHNQPQH
TRBV11-3	-	TRBJ2-1	ASSKRGGQNEQF
TRBV6-1	-	TRBJ2-1	ASRGGGDEQF
TRBV21-1	-	TRBJ2-7	ASSKEYRTSGRDPYEQY
TRBV4-2	TRBD1	TRBJ2-7	ASSLGTGPDEQY
TRBV6-1	-	TRBJ1-6	ASSGPGTYNSPLH
TRBV6-5	TRBD2	TRBJ2-1	ASSTLAGGYNEQF
TRBV6-1	-	TRBJ2-7	ASSEGTGWWIYEQY
TRBV6-5	-	TRBJ1-3	ASSYSTPRVGNTIY
TRBV7-3	-	TRBJ2-7	ASSPRSSNEQY
TRBV5-1	-	TRBJ2-5	ASSLFGETQY
TRBV13	-	-	ASSLRGGVGSSYEQY
TRBV7-9	TRBD1	TRBJ1-2	SSSRQGYGYT
TRBV5-4	-	TRBJ1-2	ASSFGGGGADGYT
TRBV6-1	-	TRBJ1-1	ASREGNGNTEAF
TRBV5-1	TRBD2	TRBJ2-5	ASSRGLAEETQY
TRBV5-6	TRBD1	TRBJ1-2	ASSLTGGGYT
TRBV4-1	TRBD1	TRBJ2-4	ASSSGGLVKNIQY
TRBV5-8	-	TRBJ1-5	ASSVRDKGIHLQH
TRBV25-1	-	TRBJ2-3	ASSELTDTQY
TRBV4-3	TRBD1	TRBJ2-1	ASSLSGTGASNEQF
TRBV4-3	-	TRBJ1-6	ASSQDFRGSSYNSPLH
TRBV28	TRBD1	TRBJ1-2	ASSSVGEQGIAGGYT
TRBV9	-	TRBJ1-2	ASSADSVGGYT
TRBV30	TRBD1	TRBJ2-7	AWSEGQGADEQY
TRBV28	TRBD1	TRBJ2-7	ASSLGTGPPYEQY
TRBV2	-	TRBJ2-7	ASRGDRRVY
TRBV20-1	TRBD2	TRBJ2-7	SAPGGEQY
TRBV6-5	-	TRBJ1-2	ASSLDSNYGYT
TRBV5-4	-	-	ASSLVLPNEQY
TRBV7-2	TRBD2	TRBJ2-1	ASSVGGGDEQF
TRBV6-5	-	TRBJ2-7	ASSPLAGEQY
TRBV30	-	TRBJ1-4	AWTEPGRPTSGRPEKLF
TRBV6-5	-	TRBJ2-7	ASSYSISGSHEQY
TRBV5-1	-	TRBJ1-1	ASSLGGLGTEAF
TRBV30	-	TRBJ1-2	AWTPIEGGASNINYGYT
TRBV21-1	-	TRBJ1-4	ASSRQESANEKLF
TRBV5-1	TRBD2	TRBJ2-1	ASSLATSGGYRPNNEQF
TRBV30	TRBD1	TRBJ2-3	AWSGQGRGTDTQY
TRBV2	TRBD1	TRBJ1-1	ASSVQGALNTEAF
TRBV28	TRBD2	TRBJ2-7	ASRNRQTSGSYEQY
TRBV5-5	TRBD1	TRBJ1-1	ASSPGQGAEAF
TRBV7-9	-	TRBJ1-2	ASSKDTSGGYT
TRBV10-1	-	TRBJ2-7	ASSRGGEQY
TRBV6-5	TRBD2	TRBJ2-3	ASRLAGGRDTQY
TRBV27	TRBD2	TRBJ2-1	ASSSPGLAGGIQF
TRBV27	TRBD1	TRBJ2-7	ASSYDTGAASYEQY
TRBV28	-	TRBJ2-7	ASSLRGSPGRIYEQY
TRBV6-6	TRBD2	-	ASSYVGPGGYDEQY
TRBV29-1	TRBD2	TRBJ2-3	SSDLAGSTDTQY
TRBV28	-	TRBJ2-7	ASSLPRGGGLPYEQY
TRBV27	-	TRBJ1-3	ASMAGAGNTIY